This T cell receptor (beta chain) was obtained from a study of vaccination and CD4 T cells after COVID-19. General study findings and limits: Spike mono-reactivity held for 304 of 307 vaccine-specific clones in convalescent patients. Among reactive clones from convalescent patients, a median about 90% appeared only post-vaccination.

Concerning this clonotype itself: Its antigen is currently unknown.

Trimming took 8 bases from V and 7 from J; bases not matched to a gene: 13. Per germline, CDR1 SNHLY and CDR2 FYNNEI. CDR3 length equals 14 residues. Time point meaning: late sampling 161 to 241 days after vaccination in a few convalescent patients. Treatment reported: approximately 11-day PBMC culture with coronavirus spike peptide pools or control peptides (ViraFEST assay). Cultured CD4+ T cell DNA underwent sequencing with the Oncomine TCR Beta short-read assay. Once CD4+ T cells had been cultured, genomic DNA was extracted from them. Using its own MiXCR run on the PCR reads, TCRdb lists one record per CDR3 protein. The table includes about 22,000 distinct CDR3 sequences, 30% to 45% detected once.

The sample consisted of CD4+ T cells from blood, cultured in vitro, taken about 7 months after SARS-CoV-2 vaccination. The TCR was taken from a human donor who had recovered from COVID-19. V usage is TRBV2 and J usage is TRBJ2-7; TRBD1 matches 8 bases. This CDR3 is CASQSGGATREQYF. The CDR3 DNA follows: TGTGCCAGCCAATCAGGGGGCGCGACCCGGGAGCAGTACTTC.